This T cell receptor beta chain was identified during a study of cytomegalovirus exposure and HLA in healthy donors. Whole-study results and caveats: Among TCR sequences, most were rare, though some public TCRs appeared in many donors.

This PCR relied on a set of 60 Vbeta primers and 13 Jbeta primers. TCRdb keeps only in-frame clones here, not all; method: immunoSEQ multiplex PCR. The profile shows over 200,000 clones, 70% to 85% of them singletons. CDR3 size: 11 residues. Germline CDR1 is SQVTM and CDR2 is ANQGSEA. With 4 bases removed from V and 8 bases from J, the gap between germline ends came to 11 bases. With respect to this clone: Its antigen is not identified.

Specimen: PBMCs. This clonotype was sampled from a woman aged 40 to 55 in good health and CMV-seronegative. The chain carries TRBV29-1 and TRBJ1-2, with D perhaps TRBD1 (5 bases). CDR3 loop: CSVATGSGYTF. As DNA, the CDR3 is TGCAGCGTTGCTACAGGAAGCGGCTACACCTTC.